This TCR beta chain was sequenced during a study of T cells in Graves' hyperthyroidism and ophthalmopathy. Amplification targeted TCR beta CDR3 regions from RNA transcripts. The TCR CDR3 first-round RT-PCR relied on the HTBI primer set. TCRdb analysed the multiplex PCR reads with MiXCR anew, one entry per CDR3 protein. Counted here are a few hundred thousand distinct CDR3 sequences, approximately 14% occurring once; the ten biggest clones make up under 8%. The CDR3 length is 14 residues. Germline V gene sequence: CDR1 PRHDT, CDR2 FYEKMQ (reference sequence). Unmatched junction bases numbered 5, after V lost 5 bases and J lost 3 bases. This clonotype was observed at least ten times.

The rearrangement joins TRBV13 to TRBJ2-7; 9 bases map to TRBD1. The sequence came from a woman under 40 with Graves' hyperthyroidism. Material: blood. This chain's CDR3 is CASSQQDRGYEQYF. The CDR3 nucleotides are TGTGCCAGCAGCCAACAGGACAGGGGCTACGAGCAGTACTTC.